The subject of this entry is one T cell receptor (beta chain). Its cognate antigen is unknown. Treatment defined: roughly 19 received Ad26.COV2.S at low or high dose, single or two shots; about 5 received placebo; per-sample allocation not given. Sampling happened 63 days after the first vaccine or placebo injection. An adult of 18-55 years in Boston served as donor. Measured with immunoSEQ multiplex PCR; TCRdb has only the in-frame clones, and not every one. Of about 350,000 clones in the sample, around 89% are singletons; the top ten hold under 6%. The length of the CDR3 is 14 residues. J lost 1 base, V lost 6 bases, and 6 bases had no gene match. In germline, CDR1 is ENHRY, CDR2 SYGVKD. The data stem from a study of Ad26.COV2.S vaccination and SARS-CoV-2 variants. Study results and limitations: The TCR breadth and depth analyses may have produced an underestimate of total T cell responses. Once vaccination had occurred, spike-specific CD8+ and CD4+ T cell responses reportedly showed substantial breadth. Compared with placebo recipients, vaccine recipients had higher spike-specific TCR breadth.

The source was peripheral blood, collected in a trial of Ad26.COV2.S vaccine versus placebo. The clonotype originates from a person aged 18 to 65 who received the Ad26.COV2.S COVID-19 vaccine or a placebo. The chain combines TRBV10-3 with TRBJ2-7; TRBD1 matches at 7 bases. The chain's CDR3 is CAIRDYRGSYEQYF. CDR3 coding DNA: TGTGCCATCAGGGATTACAGGGGATCCTACGAGCAGTACTTC.